These 5 T cell receptor beta chains came from one sample sequenced in a study of OX40 agonist ivuxolimab in advanced cancers. The repertoire was sequenced with immunoSEQ multiplex PCR; TCRdb's copy has only in-frame clones and lacks some. Of around 19,000 clones in the sample, roughly 88% were seen once. The source material was CD4+ or CD8+ T cells sorted from blood, sampled in a trial of the OX40 agonist ivuxolimab. The source is an adult with an advanced solid tumor such as melanoma, head and neck, liver or kidney cancer.

The chain couples TRBV15 to TRBJ2-5; possibly TRBD1 for D (6 bases). The J call may not be correct, given that the DNA end is closer to TRBJ2-7. The CDR3 totals 12 residues. The germline V gene encodes CDR1 LNHNV and CDR2 YYDKDF (reference sequence). The CDR3: CATSKDSYEQYF. CDR3 in DNA: TGTGCCACCAGCAAGGACAGCTACGAGCAGTACTTC.

V and J are TRBV27 and TRBJ2-7, with a weak D call TRBD1 (5 bases). Germline CDR1 is MNHEY and CDR2 is SMNVEV (reference sequence). The V end was cut by 5 bases, the J end by 0 bases, with 11 bases between. This CDR3 contains 14 residues. CDR3 in DNA: TGTGCCAGCAGTACGTTGGGGCGCTCCTACGAGCAGTACTTC. It codes for CASSTLGRSYEQYF.

CDR3 in DNA: TGTGCCAGCAGCTTAGAGACAGGGAGAGGCAATCAGCCCCAGCATTTT. Amino acid sequence: CASSLETGRGNQPQHF. The chain employs TRBV7-2 and TRBJ1-5; 7 bases are a match to TRBD1. Trimming cost V 1 base and J 2 bases; bases outside gene matches: 5. CDR1 SGHTA and CDR2 FQGNSA come from the germline V gene. The CDR3 has 16 amino acids.

This chain joins TRBV5-1 and TRBJ2-1; D is possibly TRBD1 or TRBD2 (5 bases each). Germline values: CDR1 SGHRS, CDR2 YFSETQ. Trimming stripped 3 bases from V and 0 bases from J, with 10 bases between. The CDR3 loop spans 15 amino acids. The CDR3, as DNA: TGCGCCAGCAGCTCGGGACCGAGCTCCTACAATGAGCAGTTCTTC. As protein: CASSSGPSSYNEQFF. Supplemented by reference TRBV5-1 and TRBJ2-1, the full variable domain reads KAGVTQTPRYLIKTRGQQVTLSCSPISGHRSVSWYQQTPGQGLQFLFEYFSETQRNKGNFPGRFSGRQFSNSRSEMNVSTLELGDSALYLCASSSGPSSYNEQFFGPGTRLTVL.

The chain couples TRBV9 to TRBJ2-7; D perhaps matches TRBD1 (6 bases). The germline CDR1 and CDR2 sequences are SGDLS and YYNGEE. Trimming left V 2 bases short and J 4 bases short, with 16 bases between. The CDR3 covers 15 residues. The CDR3 nucleotides read TGTGCCAGCAGCGTCTTGCCGGGACAAATTTACGAGCAGTACTTC. This encodes CASSVLPGQIYEQYF. Based on the CDR3 plus reference TRBV9 and TRBJ2-7, the full variable domain is DSGVTQTPKHLITATGQRVTLRCSPRSGDLSVYWYQQSLDQGLQFLIQYYNGEERAKGNILERFSAQQFPDLHSELNLSSLELGDSALYFCASSVLPGQIYEQYFGPGTRLTVT.